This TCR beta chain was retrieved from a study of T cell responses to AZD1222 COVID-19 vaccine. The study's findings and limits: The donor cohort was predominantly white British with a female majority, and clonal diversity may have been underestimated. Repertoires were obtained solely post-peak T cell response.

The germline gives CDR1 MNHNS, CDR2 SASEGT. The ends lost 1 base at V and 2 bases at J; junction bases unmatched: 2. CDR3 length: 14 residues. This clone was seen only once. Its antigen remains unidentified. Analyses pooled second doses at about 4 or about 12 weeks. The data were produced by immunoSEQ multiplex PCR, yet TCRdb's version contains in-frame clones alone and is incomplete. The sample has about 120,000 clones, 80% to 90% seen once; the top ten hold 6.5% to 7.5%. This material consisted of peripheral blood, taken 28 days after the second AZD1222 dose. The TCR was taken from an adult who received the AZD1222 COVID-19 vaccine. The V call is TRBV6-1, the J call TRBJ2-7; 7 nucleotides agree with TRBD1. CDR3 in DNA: TGTGCCAGCAGTGAAGAGGGACAGACCTACGAGCAGTACTTC. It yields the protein CASSEEGQTYEQYF.